This TCR beta chain was found in a study of shared clonotypes between healthy human individuals. At the level of the study: Three CD4 naive, three CD4 memory, two CD8 naive and one CD8 memory plate were used per donor.

The CDR3 has 13 amino acids. Germline CDR1 reads SSHAT; CDR2 reads FNYEAQ (reference sequence). Worth noting for this clone: Compared with germline, one end of the junction differs, possibly owing to a read error. Other DNA sequences of this sample code for an identical CDR3.

This table comes from immunoSEQ multiplex PCR, and its TCRdb copy is limited to in-frame clones, with some not included. The sample carries 2 million to 2.5 million clones, about 94% recorded once. The chain employs TRBV7-7 and TRBJ2-2; D gene ambiguous. The sequence derives from a man between 18 and 35 years old in good health. The source material was naive CD4+ T cells sorted from blood. This sample's subset: CD45RA+ positively selected. The CDR3 reads CASSLAVSGELFF. CDR3 DNA: TGTGCTAGCAGCTTAGCTGTCTCCGGGGAGCTGTTTTTT.